The rows below give T cell receptor beta chains drawn from one sample of a study of T cells in Graves' hyperthyroidism and ophthalmopathy. TCRdb reprocessed the multiplex PCR reads via MiXCR and lists one record per CDR3 protein. The table records 480,000 or so distinct CDR3 sequences, under 15% of them present only once. The sequenced sample was blood. The receptor source for this set is a woman between 18 and 29 years old with Graves' hyperthyroidism. CDR3s include the opening cysteine and the closing phenylalanine or tryptophan. The D gene is left open where the match is weak. The size field is filled for only some rows; it gives once, few, many or a size class.

d_gene: .; v_gene: TRBV13; abundance: few; j_gene: TRBJ2-1; CDR3nt: TGTGCCAGCGGCACCGGGACCCACTACAATGAGCAGTTCTTC; CDR3aa: CASGTGTHYNEQFF
d_gene: .; v_gene: TRBV11-2; abundance: many; j_gene: TRBJ1-1; CDR3nt: TGTGCCAGCAGCTTAGATAGGAGGAGGGTGAACACTGAAGCTTTCTTT; CDR3aa: CASSLDRRRVNTEAFF
d_gene: TRBD2; v_gene: TRBV27; abundance: many; j_gene: TRBJ2-5; CDR3nt: TGTGCCAGCAGTTCGGGGCGACTAGCGGGGTTTGGGGAGACCCAGTACTTC; CDR3aa: CASSSGRLAGFGETQYF
d_gene: .; v_gene: TRBV15; abundance: .; j_gene: TRBJ2-7; CDR3nt: TGTGCCACCAGCCCAGTCACAGGTATGAGGGAGCAGTACTTC; CDR3aa: CATSPVTGMREQYF
d_gene: TRBD1; v_gene: TRBV25-1; abundance: many; j_gene: TRBJ2-7; CDR3nt: TGTGCCAGCAGTGAGGACAGGGGTTACGAGCAGTACTTC; CDR3aa: CASSEDRGYEQYF
d_gene: .; v_gene: TRBV19; abundance: many; j_gene: TRBJ1-2; CDR3nt: TGTGCCAGTAGTATGAAGACAGGCACTAACTATGGCTACACCTTC; CDR3aa: CASSMKTGTNYGYTF
d_gene: .; v_gene: TRBV20-1; abundance: few; j_gene: TRBJ1-1; CDR3nt: TGCAGTGCTAGAGATGGGGGGAACACTGAAGCTTTCTTT; CDR3aa: CSARDGGNTEAFF
d_gene: .; v_gene: TRBV12-3/TRBV12-4; abundance: many; j_gene: TRBJ2-1; CDR3nt: TGTGCCAGCAGTCCCCCCCGGTCGGTTGATGAGCAGTTCTTC; CDR3aa: CASSPPRSVDEQFF
d_gene: TRBD1; v_gene: TRBV5-1; abundance: many; j_gene: TRBJ2-7; CDR3nt: TGCGCCAGCAGTTTGGGACAGGCGGCTGGCTACGAGCAGTACTTC; CDR3aa: CASSLGQAAGYEQYF
d_gene: .; v_gene: TRBV11-2; abundance: many; j_gene: TRBJ2-4; CDR3nt: TGTGCCAGCAGGCCAGTAACCAAAAACATTCAGTACTTC; CDR3aa: CASRPVTKNIQYF
d_gene: .; v_gene: TRBV6-2/TRBV6-3; abundance: .; j_gene: TRBJ1-6; CDR3nt: TGTGCCAGCAGTTACTCGATTGGGGTTGGTTCACCCCTCCACTTT; CDR3aa: CASSYSIGVGSPLHF
d_gene: TRBD1; v_gene: TRBV6-2/TRBV6-3; abundance: once; j_gene: TRBJ1-1; CDR3nt: TGTGCCAGCAGCTCTGGGACAGACGCTTTCTTT; CDR3aa: CASSSGTDAFF
d_gene: .; v_gene: TRBV6-1; abundance: many; j_gene: TRBJ1-2; CDR3nt: TGTGCCAGCAGCGCCGGCAGGGTAGGCTATGGCTACACCTTC; CDR3aa: CASSAGRVGYGYTF
d_gene: .; v_gene: TRBV7-9; abundance: many; j_gene: TRBJ1-1; CDR3nt: TGTGCCAGCAGCTTAGATCGGGTTTCTATTGAAGCTTTCTTT; CDR3aa: CASSLDRVSIEAFF
d_gene: .; v_gene: TRBV29-1; abundance: .; j_gene: TRBJ1-3; CDR3nt: TGCAGCGTTAGGCTGGGAAACACCATATATTTT; CDR3aa: CSVRLGNTIYF
d_gene: .; v_gene: TRBV11-3; abundance: few; j_gene: TRBJ2-5; CDR3nt: TGTGCCAGCAGCTTAGGAAGTGGGAGCGAGACCCGGCAAGAGACCCAGTACTTC; CDR3aa: CASSLGSGSETRQETQYF
d_gene: TRBD2; v_gene: TRBV19; abundance: many; j_gene: TRBJ2-7; CDR3nt: TGTGCCAGTAGTATTCCGACTAGCGGGAGCCACGAGCAGTACTTC; CDR3aa: CASSIPTSGSHEQYF
d_gene: .; v_gene: TRBV20-1; abundance: few; j_gene: TRBJ2-7; CDR3nt: TGCAGTGCTGAAGGGACCACGCACGAATACGAGCAGTACTTC; CDR3aa: CSAEGTTHEYEQYF